The entry that follows covers one TCR beta chain sequence. As handled by the study authors: Cell counts per sample came from amplifying reference gene primers. Profiling relied on immunoSEQ multiplex PCR, and the TCRdb table lists in-frame clones only, not all of them. The DNA gave D and trimming, while V, J and clone size come from that table. The table lists about 54,000 clones, about 87% of them singletons. The data are from a study of blood T cell repertoires in COVID-19. On the study more broadly: Donors in the United States, Italy and Spain gave samples during acute or convalescent COVID-19. The cDNA or gDNA used as material had been derived from T cells, B-cell-depleted T cells, or PBMCs.

This CDR3 has 11 amino acids. CDR1 ENHRY and CDR2 SYGVKD come from the germline V gene. After removal of 8 bases from V and 6 bases from J, the junction contained 0 bases not matched to a gene. This chain joins TRBV10-3 and TRBJ1-1; TRBD1 matches at 10 bases. The sequenced sample was peripheral blood. The receptor was isolated from a human donor in a cohort sampled during active COVID-19. The CDR3 nucleotides are TGTGCCATCGGACAGGGGGCTGAAGCTTTCTTT. It yields the protein CAIGQGAEAFF.